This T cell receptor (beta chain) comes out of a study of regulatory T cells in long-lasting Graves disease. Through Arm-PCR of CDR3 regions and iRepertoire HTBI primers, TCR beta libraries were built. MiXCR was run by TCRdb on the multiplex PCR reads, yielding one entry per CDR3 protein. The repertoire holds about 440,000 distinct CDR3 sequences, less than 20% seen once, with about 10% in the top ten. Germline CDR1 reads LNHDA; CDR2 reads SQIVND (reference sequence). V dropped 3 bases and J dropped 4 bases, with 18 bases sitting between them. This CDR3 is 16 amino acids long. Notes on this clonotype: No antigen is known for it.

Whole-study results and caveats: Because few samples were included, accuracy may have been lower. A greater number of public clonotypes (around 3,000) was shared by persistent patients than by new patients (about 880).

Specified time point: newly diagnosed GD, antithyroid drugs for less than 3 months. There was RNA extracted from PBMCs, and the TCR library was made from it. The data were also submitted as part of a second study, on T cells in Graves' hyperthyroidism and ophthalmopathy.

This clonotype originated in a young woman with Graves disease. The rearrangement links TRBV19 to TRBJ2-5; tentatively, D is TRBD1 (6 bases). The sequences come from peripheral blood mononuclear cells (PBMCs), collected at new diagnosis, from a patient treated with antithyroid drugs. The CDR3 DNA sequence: TGTGCCAGTAGTATCGAAGGACACATAGGGGGAGAGACCCAGTACTTC. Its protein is CASSIEGHIGGETQYF.